Listed here are 17 T cell receptor beta chains from one sample, sequenced in a study of control samples from healthy donors and cancer patients (dated by TCRdb to the early 2020s). The library was built by means of the immunoSEQ multiplex PCR assay. In TCRdb, the immuneACCESS table is reduced to in-frame sequences with V and J assigned. These tables do not hold every clone; where another copy was compared, an unresolved V gene accounts for under half, and the others remain unexplained. The sample has 50,000 or so clones on record, 85% to 95% of them singletons. About 2.4% of the sample is held by the ten biggest clonotypes. The sample comprised blood. These receptors were taken from a man younger than 45 in good health.

The CDR3 reads CASSVEAGSEQYF. CDR3 DNA: TGTGCCAGCAGCGTGGAGGCGGGAAGCGAGCAGTACTTC. The V and J genes are TRBV9 and TRBJ2-7; possibly TRBD2 for D (6 bases). From germline, CDR1 is SGDLS and CDR2 YYNGEE. The CDR3 is 13 amino acids. Trimming removed 2 bases from V and 6 bases from J, with 12 bases in between.

This clone was seen just once. The rearrangement joins TRBV7-3 to TRBJ2-2, with unresolved D. CDR1 SGHTA and CDR2 FQGTGA come from the germline V gene. Trimming took 0 bases from V and 4 from J, leaving 9 bases between them. This CDR3 region has 15 residues. CDR3 in DNA: TGTGCCAGCAGCTTAACGGTTGGTTTCACCGGGGAGCTGTTTTTT. Its translation is CASSLTVGFTGELFF.

This chain links TRBV9 with TRBJ2-2; D call uncertain. The CDR3 length is 13 residues. Germline-derived CDR1 and CDR2 are SGDLS and YYNGEE. The V end was cut by 4 bases, the J end by 2 bases, with 6 bases between. The CDR3 loop is CASSPTNTGELFF. The CDR3 nucleotides read TGTGCCAGCAGCCCAACCAACACCGGGGAGCTGTTTTTT.

The gene calls are TRBV28 and TRBJ1-5, with D possibly matching TRBD1 (5 bases). Germline V gene lookup returns CDR1 MDHEN and CDR2 SYDVKM. The CDR3 runs 16 residues. The V end lost 4 bases, the J end lost 0 bases, and 13 bases lay between the germline ends. The CDR3 spells CASSSPREISNQPQHF. In DNA form, the CDR3 reads TGTGCCAGCAGTTCTCCCAGGGAGATTAGCAATCAGCCCCAGCATTTT.

This clone was seen just once. The genes are TRBV9 and TRBJ1-1; no clear D. The CDR3 contains 14 residues. Germline-derived CDR1 and CDR2 are SGDLS and YYNGEE. V was shortened by 0 bases and J by 1 base, with 7 bases between the two germline ends. The CDR3 reads CASSVGSQNTEAFF. The CDR3 DNA sequence: TGTGCCAGCAGCGTAGGTTCCCAGAACACTGAAGCTTTCTTT.

The chain is built from TRBV18 and TRBJ1-2; the D is unclear. Trimming shortened V by 3 bases and J by 4 bases, and 6 bases separated the two germline ends. Germline V gene lookup returns CDR1 KGHSH and CDR2 LQKENI. The CDR3 runs to 12 residues. DNA for the CDR3: TGTGCCAGCTCACCCAATCTCTATGGCTACACCTTC. Translating gives CASSPNLYGYTF.

This clone showed up just once. This chain joins TRBV18 and TRBJ1-3; TRBD1 aligns across 7 bases. After removal of 2 bases from V and 2 bases from J, the junction contained 3 bases not matched to a gene. Germline V gives CDR1 KGHSH, CDR2 LQKENI. The CDR3 is 15 amino acids. The DNA for the CDR3 is TGTGCCAGCTCACCAGACAGGGTTCCTGGAAACACCATATATTTT. This gives the protein CASSPDRVPGNTIYF. Full variable domain (missing parts from reference TRBV18 and TRBJ1-3): NAGVMQNPRHLVRRRGQEARLRCSPMKGHSHVYWYRQLPEEGLKFMVYLQKENIIDESGMPKERFSAEFPKEGPSILRIQQVVRGDSAAYFCASSPDRVPGNTIYFGEGSWLTVV.

CDR3 coding DNA: TGTGCCAGCACGAAACCCGGGACACGCAATCAGCCCCAGCATTTT. Amino acids: CASTKPGTRNQPQHF. The chain joins TRBV7-3 to TRBJ1-5; possibly TRBD1 for D (6 bases). The CDR3 length is 15 residues. Trimming cost V 7 bases and J 2 bases, with 15 bases left between them. Germline lookup yields CDR1 SGHTA and CDR2 FQGTGA.

V is TRBV2 and J is TRBJ1-2, with D maybe TRBD1 (5 bases). Per the germline V gene, CDR1 is SNHLY and CDR2 is FYNNEI. This CDR3 is 13 amino acids long. The V end lost 10 bases, the J end lost 8 bases, and 20 bases lay between the germline ends. The CDR3 protein is CAIGQALGVGYTF. The CDR3 DNA is TGTGCCATAGGACAAGCCCTAGGGGTGGGCTACACCTTC. Variable domain in full (rest from reference TRBV2 and TRBJ1-2): EPEVTQTPSHQVTQMGQEVILRCVPISNHLYFYWYRQILGQKVEFLVSFYNNEISEKSEIFDDQFSVERPDGSNFTLKIRSTKLEDSAMYFCAIGQALGVGYTFGSGTRLTVV.

The chain uses TRBV28 and TRBJ2-1; TRBD2 aligns across 8 bases. Germline CDR1 reads MDHEN; CDR2 reads SYDVKM. The CDR3 length is 15 residues. V was pared by 6 bases and J by 1 base, with 5 bases of the junction left unmatched. The CDR3 here is CASSKAGESYNEQFF. The DNA for the CDR3 is TGTGCCAGCAGCAAAGCGGGAGAGTCCTACAATGAGCAGTTCTTC.

Concerning this clone: The same CDR3 arises from other DNA sequences in this sample as well. The V gene is TRBV9, the J gene TRBJ2-3; D gene uncertain. The germline V and J ends were trimmed by 0 bases and 0 bases, with 2 bases remaining between them. This CDR3 region has 13 residues. From germline, CDR1 is SGDLS and CDR2 YYNGEE. CDR3 nucleotides: TGTGCCAGCAGCGTAGGCAGCACAGATACGCAGTATTTT. Residues: CASSVGSTDTQYF.

V usage is TRBV10-3 and J usage is TRBJ1-4; D not certain. With 1 base removed from V and 0 bases from J, the gap between germline ends came to 6 bases. This CDR3 is built from 15 residues. Germline CDR1 and CDR2: ENHRY and SYGVKD. CDR3 residues: CAISEFITTNEKLFF. The CDR3 DNA reads as TGTGCCATCAGTGAGTTCATTACAACTAATGAAAAACTGTTTTTT.

V is TRBV9 and J is TRBJ1-1, with D uncertain. The CDR3 is 13 amino acids. CDR1 SGDLS and CDR2 YYNGEE come from the germline V gene. V was shortened by 0 bases and J by 2 bases, with 5 bases between the two germline ends. CDR3 protein: CASSVGPNTEAFF. CDR3 DNA sequence: TGTGCCAGCAGCGTAGGGCCAAACACTGAAGCTTTCTTT. Full variable domain (outside the CDR3, taken from reference TRBV9 and TRBJ1-1): DSGVTQTPKHLITATGQRVTLRCSPRSGDLSVYWYQQSLDQGLQFLIQYYNGEERAKGNILERFSAQQFPDLHSELNLSSLELGDSALYFCASSVGPNTEAFFGQGTRLTVV.

This chain uses TRBV5-4 with TRBJ1-2; no clear D. This CDR3 is 13 amino acids long. V was trimmed by 0 bases and J by 5 bases, leaving 8 bases between them. Per germline, CDR1 SGHNT and CDR2 YYREEE (reference sequence). Here the CDR3 DNA reads TGTGCCAGCAGCTTGGGGGCGCAGTATGGCTACACCTTC. Translation gives CASSLGAQYGYTF.

This clone was seen a few times. The chain carries TRBV5-6 and TRBJ1-2; D unresolved. Trimming removed 1 base from V and 8 bases from J, with 12 bases in between. This CDR3 is built from 13 residues. The germline V gene has CDR1 SGHDT and CDR2 YYEEEE. DNA of the CDR3: TGTGCCAGCAGCTTGACCGGGAGTGAGGGCTACACCTTC. As protein: CASSLTGSEGYTF. Complete variable domain (other parts from reference TRBV5-6 and TRBJ1-2): DAGVTQSPTHLIKTRGQQVTLRCSPKSGHDTVSWYQQALGQGPQFIFQYYEEEERQRGNFPDRFSGHQFPNYSSELNVNALLLGDSALYLCASSLTGSEGYTFGSGTRLTVV.

This clone was counted only a few times. The CDR3 spells CASSLQGGTYEQYF. In nucleotides, the CDR3 is TGTGCCAGCAGCTTACAGGGGGGGACCTACGAGCAGTACTTC. V usage is TRBV5-4 and J usage is TRBJ2-7, with D possibly being TRBD1 (8 bases). The ends were cut back, 2 bases at V and 2 bases at J, with 11 bases in the middle. The CDR3 has 14 amino acids. Germline-derived CDR1 and CDR2 are SGHNT and YYREEE (reference sequence).

V and J are TRBV12-3 or TRBV12-4 and TRBJ2-3, with D uncertain. The length of the CDR3 is 10 residues. Trimming cost V 3 bases and J 7 bases, with 2 bases left between them. CDR3 sequence reads: CASSFYTQYF. CDR3 nucleotides: TGTGCCAGCAGTTTTTATACGCAGTATTTT.